A selection of T cell receptor beta chains follows, all from one sample in a study of blood T cells in healthy people across ages. TCRdb analysed the 5' RACE reads with MiXCR anew, one entry per CDR3 protein. The sample lists about 1.4 million distinct CDR3 sequences, approximately 59% occurring once. Sequencing input: blood. Receptor source: a man aged 18 to 29 in good health. CDR3s include the opening cysteine and the closing phenylalanine or tryptophan. Fields, in order: clone size, J gene, D gene, V gene, CDR3 protein, CDR3 DNA. A D gene is named only where the DNA matches it firmly. Clone sizes are given selectively: once, few, many, or a class where the clone is expanded.

size: .; J: TRBJ2-7; D: .; V: TRBV7-9; CDR3: CASGKRVYEQYF; DNA: TGTGCCAGCGGTAAGCGGGTATACGAGCAGTACTTC
size: .; J: TRBJ1-3; D: TRBD1; V: TRBV25-1; CDR3: CASSETGYGNTIYF; DNA: TGTGCCAGCAGTGAGACAGGGTACGGAAACACCATATATTTT
size: .; J: TRBJ2-3; D: TRBD2; V: TRBV11-2; CDR3: CASSKMRGGIIDTQYF; DNA: TGTGCCAGCAGCAAAATGCGGGGGGGTATTATAGATACGCAGTATTTT
size: .; J: TRBJ2-7; D: .; V: TRBV24-1; CDR3: CANIGTVEQYF; DNA: TGTGCCAACATAGGGACGGTCGAGCAGTACTTC
size: many; J: TRBJ1-1; D: .; V: TRBV28; CDR3: CASSLRQLNTEAFF; DNA: TGTGCCAGCAGTTTGAGACAGTTGAACACTGAAGCTTTCTTT
size: few; J: TRBJ1-4; D: .; V: TRBV6-5; CDR3: CASSPEGEKLFF; DNA: TGTGCCAGCAGTCCGGAGGGGGAAAAACTGTTTTTT
size: .; J: TRBJ2-4; D: TRBD1; V: TRBV10-3; CDR3: CAISEVNRGPEEQYF; DNA: TGTGCCATCTCGGAAGTTAACAGGGGACCCGAAGAGCAGTACTTC
size: .; J: TRBJ2-7; D: .; V: TRBV27; CDR3: CASSFSAVLSSYEQYF; DNA: TGTGCCAGCAGTTTCTCAGCGGTACTGAGCTCCTACGAGCAGTACTTC
size: few; J: TRBJ2-7; D: .; V: TRBV25-1; CDR3: CASSVPGRGYEQYF; DNA: TGTGCCAGCAGTGTCCCGGGGCGGGGCTACGAGCAGTACTTC
size: .; J: TRBJ2-7; D: TRBD2; V: TRBV12-3/TRBV12-4; CDR3: CASSPPTSGRYEQYF; DNA: TGTGCCAGCAGTCCCCCAACTAGCGGGAGGTACGAGCAGTACTTC
size: .; J: TRBJ1-4; D: .; V: TRBV11-2; CDR3: CASSPPYTGQEKLFF; DNA: TGTGCCAGCAGCCCCCCATACACAGGGCAGGAAAAACTGTTTTTT
size: .; J: TRBJ2-5; D: .; V: TRBV29-1; CDR3: CSVSPSTRGETQYF; DNA: TGCAGCGTTTCGCCTAGCACCAGAGGGGAGACCCAGTACTTC
size: .; J: TRBJ2-7; D: TRBD2; V: TRBV6-2/TRBV6-3; CDR3: CASSYSGRGENEQYF; DNA: TGTGCCAGCAGTTACTCGGGCCGGGGGGAAAACGAGCAGTACTTC
size: .; J: TRBJ2-4; D: TRBD1; V: TRBV6-6; CDR3: CATLVSLGQEVGYF; DNA: TGTGCCACTCTTGTAAGCCTCGGACAGGAAGTTGGGTACTTC
size: .; J: TRBJ2-7; D: .; V: TRBV20-1; CDR3: CSATSLDSLSYEQYF; DNA: TGCAGTGCTACCTCCCTGGACTCCCTCTCCTACGAGCAGTACTTC
size: .; J: TRBJ2-5; D: .; V: TRBV5-1; CDR3: CASSLGPFTYKQYF; DNA: TGCGCCAGCAGCTTGGGGCCTTTTACCTACAAGCAGTACTTC
size: few; J: TRBJ2-5; D: .; V: TRBV12-3/TRBV12-4; CDR3: CASSFTPGPDSQETQYF; DNA: TGTGCCAGCAGTTTCACCCCTGGACCCGACAGCCAAGAGACCCAGTACTTC
size: once; J: TRBJ1-1; D: TRBD1; V: TRBV4-1; CDR3: CASSLTLTGQNEAFF; DNA: TGCGCCAGCAGCCTGACCCTGACAGGGCAAAATGAAGCTTTCTTT
size: once; J: TRBJ2-7; D: .; V: TRBV2; CDR3: CAIGSRLWEQYF; DNA: TGTGCCATCGGGAGTCGCCTCTGGGAGCAGTACTTC
size: .; J: TRBJ2-1; D: .; V: TRBV5-1; CDR3: CASTQTYNEQFF; DNA: TGCGCCAGCACCCAGACCTACAATGAGCAGTTCTTC
size: .; J: TRBJ2-5; D: TRBD1; V: TRBV9; CDR3: CASSVDRTGQETQYF; DNA: TGTGCCAGCAGCGTAGACAGGACAGGGCAAGAGACCCAGTACTTC
size: .; J: TRBJ1-5; D: TRBD1; V: TRBV27; CDR3: CASSALGGTGQPQHF; DNA: TGTGCCAGCAGTGCCCTCGGGGGGACAGGACAGCCCCAGCATTTT
size: once; J: TRBJ2-1; D: .; V: TRBV6-1; CDR3: CASRASSGEFF; DNA: TGTGCCAGCAGGGCCTCCTCTGGAGAGTTCTTC
size: .; J: TRBJ2-2; D: .; V: TRBV7-9; CDR3: CASTHLSTGELFF; DNA: TGTGCCAGCACCCACCTGAGCACCGGGGAGCTGTTTTTT